This T cell receptor (beta chain) appears in the sequencing data of a study of CD8 T cells in Susac syndrome. There are 14 residues in the CDR3. Germline V gives CDR1 SGHDN, CDR2 FVKESK. V lost 2 bases and J lost 10, with 17 bases in between. This clonotype has just one count. After extraction with the RNeasy kit, roughly 0.5 to 1 ug of the RNA was reverse transcribed using random hexamers. TCRdb passed the immunoSEQ multiplex PCR reads through MiXCR, listing each CDR3 protein once. The repertoire has more than 100,000 distinct CDR3 sequences, about 93% of them found once; the top ten carry around 0.27%.

This sequence was found in a human donor with Susac syndrome. V and J are TRBV14 and TRBJ1-2; D gene ambiguous. Sequenced input: CD8+ T cells from PBMCs. CDR3 DNA: TGTGCCAGCAGCCAAAGCGGACTGTTACGTGACTACACCTTC. This codes for CASSQSGLLRDYTF.